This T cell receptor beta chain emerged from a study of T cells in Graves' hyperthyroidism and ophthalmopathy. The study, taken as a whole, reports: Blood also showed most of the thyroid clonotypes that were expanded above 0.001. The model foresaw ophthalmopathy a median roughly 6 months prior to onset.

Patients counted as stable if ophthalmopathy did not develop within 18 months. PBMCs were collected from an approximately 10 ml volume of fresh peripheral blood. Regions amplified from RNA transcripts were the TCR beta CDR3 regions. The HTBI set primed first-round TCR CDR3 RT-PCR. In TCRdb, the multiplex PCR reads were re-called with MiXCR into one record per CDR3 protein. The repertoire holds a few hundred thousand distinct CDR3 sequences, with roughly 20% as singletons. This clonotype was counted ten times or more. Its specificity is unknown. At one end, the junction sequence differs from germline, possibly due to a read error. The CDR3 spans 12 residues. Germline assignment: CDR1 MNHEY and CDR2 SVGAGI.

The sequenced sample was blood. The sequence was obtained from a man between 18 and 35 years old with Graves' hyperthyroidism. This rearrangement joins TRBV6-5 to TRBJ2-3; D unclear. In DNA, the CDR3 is TGTGCCAGCAGTGACTCCACAGATACGCAGTATTTT. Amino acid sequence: CASSDSTDTQYF.